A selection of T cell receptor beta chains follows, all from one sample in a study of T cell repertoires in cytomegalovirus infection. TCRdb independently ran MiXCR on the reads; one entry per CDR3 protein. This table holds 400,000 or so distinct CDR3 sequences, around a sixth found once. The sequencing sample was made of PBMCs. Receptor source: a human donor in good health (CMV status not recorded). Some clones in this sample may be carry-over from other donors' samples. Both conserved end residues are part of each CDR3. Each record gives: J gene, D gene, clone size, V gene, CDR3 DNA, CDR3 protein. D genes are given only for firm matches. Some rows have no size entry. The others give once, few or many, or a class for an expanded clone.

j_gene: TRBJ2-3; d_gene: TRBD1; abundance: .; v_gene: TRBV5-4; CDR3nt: TGTGCCTCCCGGGACAGCCGCACAGATACGCAGTATTTT; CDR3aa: CASRDSRTDTQYF
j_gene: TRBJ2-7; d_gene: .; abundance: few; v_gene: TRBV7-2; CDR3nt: TGTGCCAGCAGCTTAGTGGTGAAAGGGGAGCAGTACTTC; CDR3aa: CASSLVVKGEQYF
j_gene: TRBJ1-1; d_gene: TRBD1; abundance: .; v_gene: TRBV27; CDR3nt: TGTGCCAGCAGTACCCCGGGACAGGGATTTGGGGAGGCTTTCTTT; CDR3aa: CASSTPGQGFGEAFF
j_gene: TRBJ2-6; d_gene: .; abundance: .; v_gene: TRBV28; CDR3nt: TGTGCCAGCAGTAGCGCCAGCTCTGGGGCCAACGTCCTGACTTTC; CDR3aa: CASSSASSGANVLTF
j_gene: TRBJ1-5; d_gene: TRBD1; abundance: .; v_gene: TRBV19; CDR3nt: TGTGCCAGTAGTGAACAGGGGGCCACCCCCCAGCATTTT; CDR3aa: CASSEQGATPQHF
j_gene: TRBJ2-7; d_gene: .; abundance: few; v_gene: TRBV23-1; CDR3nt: TGCGCCAGCAAACCAACCATGCTAGGCCCCCTACTCTACGAGCAGTACTTC; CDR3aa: CASKPTMLGPLLYEQYF
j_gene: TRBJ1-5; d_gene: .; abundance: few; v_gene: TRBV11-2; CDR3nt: TGTGCCAGCAGCTCGAATACAGGGCCTAGCAATCAGCCCCAGCATTTT; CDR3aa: CASSSNTGPSNQPQHF
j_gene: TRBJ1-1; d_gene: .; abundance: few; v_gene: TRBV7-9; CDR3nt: TGTGCCAGCAGCTTACACCAGGGCGGCACTGAAGCTTTCTTT; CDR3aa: CASSLHQGGTEAFF
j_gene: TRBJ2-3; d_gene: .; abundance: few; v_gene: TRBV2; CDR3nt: TGTGCCAGCAACGGGGTAGGCACAGATACGCAGTATTTT; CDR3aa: CASNGVGTDTQYF
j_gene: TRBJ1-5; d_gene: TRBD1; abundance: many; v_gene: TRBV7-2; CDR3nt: TGTGCCAGCAGCTTAGCGGGGCAGGGGGTCGCGCCCCAGCATTTT; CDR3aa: CASSLAGQGVAPQHF